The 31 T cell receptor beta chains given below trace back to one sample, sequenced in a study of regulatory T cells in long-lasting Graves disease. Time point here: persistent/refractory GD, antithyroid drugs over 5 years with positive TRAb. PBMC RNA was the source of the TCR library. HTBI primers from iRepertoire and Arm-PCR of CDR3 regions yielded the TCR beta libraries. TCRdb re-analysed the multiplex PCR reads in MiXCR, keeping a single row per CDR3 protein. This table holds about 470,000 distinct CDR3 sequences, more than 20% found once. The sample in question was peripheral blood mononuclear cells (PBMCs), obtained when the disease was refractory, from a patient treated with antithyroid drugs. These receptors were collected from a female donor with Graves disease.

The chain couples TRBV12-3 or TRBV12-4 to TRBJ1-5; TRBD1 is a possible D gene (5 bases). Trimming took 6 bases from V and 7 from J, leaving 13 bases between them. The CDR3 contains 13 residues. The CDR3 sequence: CASRGQGEQPQHF. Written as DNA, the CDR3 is TGTGCCAGCAGGGGGCAGGGAGAACAGCCCCAGCATTTT.

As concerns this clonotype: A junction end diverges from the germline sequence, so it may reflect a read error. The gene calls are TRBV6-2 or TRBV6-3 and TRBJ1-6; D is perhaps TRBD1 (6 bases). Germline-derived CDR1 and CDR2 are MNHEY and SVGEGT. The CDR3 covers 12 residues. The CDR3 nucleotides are TGTGCCAGCAGTTACTCCACAGGGTTGTTCGACTTT. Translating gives CASSYSTGLFDF.

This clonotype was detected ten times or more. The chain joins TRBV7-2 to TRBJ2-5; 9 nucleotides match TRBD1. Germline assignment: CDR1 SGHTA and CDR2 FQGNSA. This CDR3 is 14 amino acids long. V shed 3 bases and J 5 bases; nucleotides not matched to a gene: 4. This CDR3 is CASSLDRGGETQYF. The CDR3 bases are TGTGCCAGCAGCTTGGACAGGGGCGGGGAGACCCAGTACTTC.

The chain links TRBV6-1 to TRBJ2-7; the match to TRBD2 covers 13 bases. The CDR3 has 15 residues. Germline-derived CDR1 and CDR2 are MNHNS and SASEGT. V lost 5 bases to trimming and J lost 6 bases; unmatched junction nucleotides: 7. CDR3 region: CASSMTTSGRGEQYF. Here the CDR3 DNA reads TGTGCCAGCAGTATGACAACTAGCGGGAGGGGCGAGCAGTACTTC.

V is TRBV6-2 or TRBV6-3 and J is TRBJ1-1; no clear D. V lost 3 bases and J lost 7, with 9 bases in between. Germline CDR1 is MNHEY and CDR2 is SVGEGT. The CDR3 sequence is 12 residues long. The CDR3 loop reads CASSYLGIEAFF. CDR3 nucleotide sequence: TGTGCCAGCAGTTATCTGGGGATTGAAGCTTTCTTT.

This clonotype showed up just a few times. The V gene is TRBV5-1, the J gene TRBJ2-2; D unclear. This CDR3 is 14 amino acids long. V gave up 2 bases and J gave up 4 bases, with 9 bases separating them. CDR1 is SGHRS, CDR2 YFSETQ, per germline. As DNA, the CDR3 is TGCGCCAGCAGCTTAGAAGCGTTCACCGGGGAGCTGTTTTTT. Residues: CASSLEAFTGELFF.

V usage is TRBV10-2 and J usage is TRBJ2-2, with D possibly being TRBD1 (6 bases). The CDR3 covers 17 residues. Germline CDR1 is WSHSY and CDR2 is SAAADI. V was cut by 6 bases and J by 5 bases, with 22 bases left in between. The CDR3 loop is CASRAPGQTEGTGELFF. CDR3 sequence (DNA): TGCGCCAGCAGGGCTCCGGGACAAACCGAGGGAACCGGGGAGCTGTTTTTT.

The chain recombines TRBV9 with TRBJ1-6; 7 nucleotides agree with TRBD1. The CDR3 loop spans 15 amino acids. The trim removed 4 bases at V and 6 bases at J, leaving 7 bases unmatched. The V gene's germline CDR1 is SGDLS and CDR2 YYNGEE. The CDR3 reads CASSTQGDPNSPLHF. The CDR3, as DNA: TGTGCCAGCAGCACCCAGGGGGACCCTAATTCACCCCTCCACTTT.

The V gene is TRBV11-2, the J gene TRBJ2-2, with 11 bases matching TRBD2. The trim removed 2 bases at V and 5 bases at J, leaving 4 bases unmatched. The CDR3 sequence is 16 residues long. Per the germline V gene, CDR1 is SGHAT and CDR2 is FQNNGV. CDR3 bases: TGTGCCAGCAGCTTATTAGCGGGGGGGGATACCGGGGAGCTGTTTTTT. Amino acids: CASSLLAGGDTGELFF.

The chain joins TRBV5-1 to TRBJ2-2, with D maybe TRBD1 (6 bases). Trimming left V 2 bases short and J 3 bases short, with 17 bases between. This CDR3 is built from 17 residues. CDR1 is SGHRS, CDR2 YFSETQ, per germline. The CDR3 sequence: CASSLPPGQQHTGELFF. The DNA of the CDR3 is TGCGCCAGCAGCTTACCGCCAGGACAGCAGCACACCGGGGAGCTGTTTTTT.

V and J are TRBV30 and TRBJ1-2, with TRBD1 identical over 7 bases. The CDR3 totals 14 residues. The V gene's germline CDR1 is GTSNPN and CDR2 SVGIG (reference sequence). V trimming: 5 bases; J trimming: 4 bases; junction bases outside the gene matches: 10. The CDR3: CAWEYRGVTYGYTF. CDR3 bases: TGTGCCTGGGAATACAGGGGAGTCACCTATGGCTACACCTTC.

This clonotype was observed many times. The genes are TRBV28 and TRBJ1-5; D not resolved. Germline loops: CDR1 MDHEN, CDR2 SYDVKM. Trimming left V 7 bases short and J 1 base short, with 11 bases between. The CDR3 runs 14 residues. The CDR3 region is CASTTRKSNQPQHF. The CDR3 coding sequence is TGTGCCAGCACCACCAGGAAGAGCAATCAGCCCCAGCATTTT.

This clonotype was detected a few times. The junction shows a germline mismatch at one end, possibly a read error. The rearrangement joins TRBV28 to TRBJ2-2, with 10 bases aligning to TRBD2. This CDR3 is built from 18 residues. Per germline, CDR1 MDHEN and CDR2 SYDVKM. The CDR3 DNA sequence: TGTGCCAGCATCCACATCGGGCTAGCGGGAGAGTATGGCGGGGAGCCGTTTTTT. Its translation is CASIHIGLAGEYGGEPFF. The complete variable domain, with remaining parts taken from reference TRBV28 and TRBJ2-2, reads DVKVTQSSRYLVKRTGEKVFLECVQDMDHENMFWYRQDPGLGLRLIYFSYDVKMKEKGDIPEGYSVSREKKERFSLILESASTNQTSMYLCASIHIGLAGEYGGEPFFGEGSRLTVL.

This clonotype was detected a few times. Written as DNA, the CDR3 is TGTGCCAGCAGTTGGGACAGGTTTAGCAATCAGCCCCAGCATTTT. It codes for CASSWDRFSNQPQHF. V is TRBV7-2 and J is TRBJ1-5; 8 positions match TRBD1. This CDR3 has 15 amino acids. Germline V gives CDR1 SGHTA, CDR2 FQGNSA. J lost 0 bases, V lost 6 bases, and 4 bases had no gene match.

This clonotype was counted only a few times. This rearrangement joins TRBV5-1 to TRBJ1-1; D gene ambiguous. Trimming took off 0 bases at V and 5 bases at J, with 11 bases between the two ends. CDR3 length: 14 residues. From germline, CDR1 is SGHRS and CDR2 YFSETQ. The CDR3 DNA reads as TGCGCCAGCAGCTTGGCCGACCTCCAGACTGAAGCTTTCTTT. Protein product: CASSLADLQTEAFF. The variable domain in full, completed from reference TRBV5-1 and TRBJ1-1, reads KAGVTQTPRYLIKTRGQQVTLSCSPISGHRSVSWYQQTPGQGLQFLFEYFSETQRNKGNFPGRFSGRQFSNSRSEMNVSTLELGDSALYLCASSLADLQTEAFFGQGTRLTVV.

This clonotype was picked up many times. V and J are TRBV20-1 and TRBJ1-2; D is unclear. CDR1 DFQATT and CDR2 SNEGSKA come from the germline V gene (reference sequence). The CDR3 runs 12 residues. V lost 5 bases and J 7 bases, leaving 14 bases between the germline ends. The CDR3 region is CSALIGFGGYTF. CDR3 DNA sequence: TGCAGTGCTTTAATCGGCTTCGGTGGCTACACCTTC.

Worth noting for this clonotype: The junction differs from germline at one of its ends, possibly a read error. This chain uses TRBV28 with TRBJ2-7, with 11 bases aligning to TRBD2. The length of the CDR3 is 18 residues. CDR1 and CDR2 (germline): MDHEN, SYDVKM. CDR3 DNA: TGTGCCTGCAGTTTCGGCCTAGCGGGAGGCTTAGCCTCCTACGAGCAGTACTTC. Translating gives CACSFGLAGGLASYEQYF. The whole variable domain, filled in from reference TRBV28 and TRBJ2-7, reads DVKVTQSSRYLVKRTGEKVFLECVQDMDHENMFWYRQDPGLGLRLIYFSYDVKMKEKGDIPEGYSVSREKKERFSLILESASTNQTSMYLCACSFGLAGGLASYEQYFGPGTRLTVT.

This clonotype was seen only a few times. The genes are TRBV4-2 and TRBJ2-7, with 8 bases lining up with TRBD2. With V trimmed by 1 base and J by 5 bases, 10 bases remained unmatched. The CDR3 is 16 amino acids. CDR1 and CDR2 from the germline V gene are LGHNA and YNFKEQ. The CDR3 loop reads CASSQVLSGRMNEQYF. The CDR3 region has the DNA TGTGCCAGCAGCCAAGTTTTAAGCGGGAGAATGAACGAGCAGTACTTC.

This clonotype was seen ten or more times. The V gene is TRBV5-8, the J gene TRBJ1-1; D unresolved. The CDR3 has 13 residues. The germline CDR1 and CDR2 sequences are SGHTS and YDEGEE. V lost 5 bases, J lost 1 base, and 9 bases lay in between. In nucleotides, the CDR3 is TGTGCCAGCAGTCTCGACGAGAACACTGAAGCTTTCTTT. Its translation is CASSLDENTEAFF.

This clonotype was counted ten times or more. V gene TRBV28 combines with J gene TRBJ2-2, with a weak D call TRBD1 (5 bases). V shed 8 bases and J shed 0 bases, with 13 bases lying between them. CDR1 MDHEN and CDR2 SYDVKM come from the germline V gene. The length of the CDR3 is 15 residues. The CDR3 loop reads CASSIGHSNTGELFF. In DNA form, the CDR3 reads TGTGCCAGCTCGATCGGACACTCGAACACCGGGGAGCTGTTTTTT.

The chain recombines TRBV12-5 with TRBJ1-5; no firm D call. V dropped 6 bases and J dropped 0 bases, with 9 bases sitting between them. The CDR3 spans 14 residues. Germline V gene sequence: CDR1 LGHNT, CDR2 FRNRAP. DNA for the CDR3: TGTGCTAGTGGGTCCGGTTATAGCAATCAGCCCCAGCATTTT. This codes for CASGSGYSNQPQHF.

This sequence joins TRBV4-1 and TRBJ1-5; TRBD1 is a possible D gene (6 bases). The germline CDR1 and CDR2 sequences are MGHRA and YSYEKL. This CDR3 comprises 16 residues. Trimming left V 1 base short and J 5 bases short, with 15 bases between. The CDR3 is CASSQVAGGRDQPQHF. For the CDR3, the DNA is TGCGCCAGCAGCCAAGTAGCGGGGGGCCGGGATCAGCCCCAGCATTTT.

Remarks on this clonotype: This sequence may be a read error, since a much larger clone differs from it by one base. The CDR3 protein is CASSPAGQPSYEQCF. The CDR3 DNA is TGTGCCAGCAGCCCGGCGGGGCAGCCCTCCTACGAGCAGTGCTTC. V is TRBV11-2 and J is TRBJ2-7, with D possibly being TRBD2 (6 bases). The germline V gene encodes CDR1 SGHAT and CDR2 FQNNGV. The CDR3 extends over 15 amino acids.

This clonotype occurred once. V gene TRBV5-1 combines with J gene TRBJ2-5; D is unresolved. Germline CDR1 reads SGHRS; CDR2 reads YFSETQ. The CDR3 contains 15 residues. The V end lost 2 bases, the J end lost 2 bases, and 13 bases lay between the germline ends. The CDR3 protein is CASSFIQPIQETQYF. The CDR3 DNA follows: TGCGCCAGCAGCTTTATACAGCCGATTCAAGAGACCCAGTACTTC.

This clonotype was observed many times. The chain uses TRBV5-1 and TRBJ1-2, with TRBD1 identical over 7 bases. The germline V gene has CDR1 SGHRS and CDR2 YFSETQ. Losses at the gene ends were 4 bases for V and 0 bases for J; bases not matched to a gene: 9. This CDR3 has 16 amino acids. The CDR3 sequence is CASSESPGQTNYGYTF. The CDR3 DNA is TGCGCCAGCAGCGAGTCTCCGGGACAGACTAACTATGGCTACACCTTC.

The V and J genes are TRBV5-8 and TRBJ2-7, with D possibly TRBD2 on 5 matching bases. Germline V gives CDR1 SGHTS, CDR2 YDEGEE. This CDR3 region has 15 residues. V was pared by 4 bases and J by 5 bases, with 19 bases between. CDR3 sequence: CASSRGGFYADEQYF. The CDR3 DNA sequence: TGTGCCAGCAGCCGAGGCGGGTTTTATGCGGACGAGCAGTACTTC.

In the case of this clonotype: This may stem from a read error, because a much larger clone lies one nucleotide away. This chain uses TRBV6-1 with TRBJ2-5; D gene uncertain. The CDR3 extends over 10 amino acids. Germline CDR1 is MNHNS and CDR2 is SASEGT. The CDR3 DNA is TGTACCACCGGTCGAGAGACCCAGTACTTC. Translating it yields CTTGRETQYF.

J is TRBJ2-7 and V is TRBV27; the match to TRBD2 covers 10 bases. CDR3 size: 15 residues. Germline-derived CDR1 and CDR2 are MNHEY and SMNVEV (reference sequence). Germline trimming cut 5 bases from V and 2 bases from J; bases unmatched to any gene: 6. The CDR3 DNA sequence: TGTGCCAGCAGTCCGGGCGGACTAGCGGCCTACGAGCAGTACTTC. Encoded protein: CASSPGGLAAYEQYF.

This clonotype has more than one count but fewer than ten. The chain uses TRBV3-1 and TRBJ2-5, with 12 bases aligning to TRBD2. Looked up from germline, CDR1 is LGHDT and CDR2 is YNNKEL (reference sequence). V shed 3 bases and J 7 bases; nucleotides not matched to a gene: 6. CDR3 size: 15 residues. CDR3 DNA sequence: TGTGCCAGCAGCCAGCAGACTAGCGGGAGACGGACCCAGTACTTC. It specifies CASSQQTSGRRTQYF.

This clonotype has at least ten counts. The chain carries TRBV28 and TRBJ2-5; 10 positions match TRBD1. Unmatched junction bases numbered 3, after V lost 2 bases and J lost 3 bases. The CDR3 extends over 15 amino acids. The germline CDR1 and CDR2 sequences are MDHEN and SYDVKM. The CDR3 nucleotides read TGTGCCAGCAGTTTACGTGGACAGGGGGAAGAGACCCAGTACTTC. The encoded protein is CASSLRGQGEETQYF.

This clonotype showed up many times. The CDR3 DNA sequence: TGTGCCAGCAGTTACCTCAGAAGCTCCTATAATTCACCCCTCCACTTT. Translation gives CASSYLRSSYNSPLHF. This rearrangement joins TRBV6-5 to TRBJ1-6; D is ambiguous. V was cut by 2 bases and J by 0 bases, with 8 bases left in between. This CDR3 spans 16 amino acids. In germline, CDR1 is MNHEY, CDR2 SVGAGI.